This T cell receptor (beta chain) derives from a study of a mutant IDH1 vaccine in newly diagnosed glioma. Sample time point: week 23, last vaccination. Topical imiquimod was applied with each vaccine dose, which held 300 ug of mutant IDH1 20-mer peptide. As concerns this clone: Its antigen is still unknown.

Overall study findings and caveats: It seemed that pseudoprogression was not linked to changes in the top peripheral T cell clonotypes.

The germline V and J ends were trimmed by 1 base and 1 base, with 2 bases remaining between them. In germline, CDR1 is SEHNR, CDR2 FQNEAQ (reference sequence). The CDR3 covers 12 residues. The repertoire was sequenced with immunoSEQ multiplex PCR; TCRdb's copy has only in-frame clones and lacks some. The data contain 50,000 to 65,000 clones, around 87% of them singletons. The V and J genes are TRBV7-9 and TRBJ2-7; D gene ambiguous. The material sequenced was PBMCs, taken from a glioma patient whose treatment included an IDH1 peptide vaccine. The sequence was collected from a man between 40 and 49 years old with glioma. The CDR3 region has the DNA TGTGCCAGCAGCTTAGGATCCTACGAGCAGTACTTC. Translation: CASSLGSYEQYF.